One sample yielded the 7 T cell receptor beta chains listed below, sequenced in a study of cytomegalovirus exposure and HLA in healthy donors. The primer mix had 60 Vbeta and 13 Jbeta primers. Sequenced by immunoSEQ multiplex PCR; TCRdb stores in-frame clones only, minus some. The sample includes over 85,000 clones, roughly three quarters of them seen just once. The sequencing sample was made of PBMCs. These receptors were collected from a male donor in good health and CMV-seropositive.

The CDR3 sequence: CASGLAGGSRTDTQYF. The DNA for the CDR3 is TGTGCCAGTGGACTAGCGGGAGGCTCGCGGACAGATACGCAGTATTTT. J is TRBJ2-3 and V is TRBV19; TRBD2 agrees at 14 bases. The CDR3 contains 16 residues. The trim removed 8 bases at V and 3 bases at J, leaving 7 bases unmatched. Germline-derived CDR1 and CDR2 are LNHDA and SQIVND (reference sequence).

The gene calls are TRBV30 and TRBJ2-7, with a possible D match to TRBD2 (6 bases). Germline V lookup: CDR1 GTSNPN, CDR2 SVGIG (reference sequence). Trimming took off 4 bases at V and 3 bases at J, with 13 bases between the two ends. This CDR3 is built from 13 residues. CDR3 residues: CAWNFASDYEQYF. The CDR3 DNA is TGTGCCTGGAACTTCGCTAGCGACTACGAGCAGTACTTC.

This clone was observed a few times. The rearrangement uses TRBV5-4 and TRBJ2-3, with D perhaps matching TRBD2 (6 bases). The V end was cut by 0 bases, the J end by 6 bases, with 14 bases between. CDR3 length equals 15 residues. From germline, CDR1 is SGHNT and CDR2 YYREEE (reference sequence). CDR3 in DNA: TGTGCCAGCAGCTTGGAGAGTAGGGGAGGTGATACGCAGTATTTT. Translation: CASSLESRGGDTQYF.

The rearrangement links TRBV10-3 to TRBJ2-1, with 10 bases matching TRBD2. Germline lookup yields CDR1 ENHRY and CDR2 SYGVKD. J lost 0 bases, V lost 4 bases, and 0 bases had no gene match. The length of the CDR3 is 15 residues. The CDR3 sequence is CAISGLAGSYNEQFF. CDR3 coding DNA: TGTGCCATCAGTGGACTAGCGGGCTCCTACAATGAGCAGTTCTTC.

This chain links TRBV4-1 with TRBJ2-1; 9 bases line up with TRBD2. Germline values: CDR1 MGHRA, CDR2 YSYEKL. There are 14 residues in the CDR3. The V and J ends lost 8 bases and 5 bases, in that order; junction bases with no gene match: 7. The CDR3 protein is CASLDLAGNNEQFF. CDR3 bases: TGCGCCAGCTTAGACCTAGCGGGAAACAATGAGCAGTTCTTC.

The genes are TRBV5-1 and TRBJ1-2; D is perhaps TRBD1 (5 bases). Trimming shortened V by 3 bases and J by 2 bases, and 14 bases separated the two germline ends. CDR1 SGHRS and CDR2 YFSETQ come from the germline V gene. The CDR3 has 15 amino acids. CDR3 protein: CASSWEGAPNYGYTF. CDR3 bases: TGCGCCAGCAGCTGGGAAGGGGCCCCCAACTATGGCTACACCTTC.

Here the CDR3 DNA reads TGTGCCAGTAGTACGAGCCGGGACACCGGTCGGAATGAGCAGTTCTTC. Residues: CASSTSRDTGRNEQFF. The chain employs TRBV19 and TRBJ2-1; the D gene is possibly TRBD1 (6 bases). The CDR3 covers 16 residues. Germline CDR1 LNHDA, CDR2 SQIVND (reference sequence). Trimming took off 4 bases at V and 7 bases at J, with 20 bases between the two ends.